The next 22 T cell receptor beta chains were all read from a single sample in a study of blood T cells in healthy people across ages (dated by TCRdb to the mid-2010s). The library was built by means of 5' RACE. These reads were obtained on an Illumina HiSeq 2500. A second PCR of about 6 to 11 cycles was performed with a sample-barcoded 5' primer and a J-beta primer mix. The public reads were reanalyzed by TCRdb: fastp trimming at Q25, MiXCR alignment, in-frame beta chains only. Rows merge per CDR3 protein into single entries with the most common DNA and genes. A total of roughly 680,000 distinct CDR3 sequences appear in this sample, roughly 50% of them only once. The ten biggest clones cover under 35% of the sample. Sequencing was done on a sample of blood. These TCRs come from a woman aged 60-70 years in good health.

Only a few counts were recorded for this clonotype. CDR3 sequence (DNA): TGTGCCAGCCAACGGACAGTCCAAGAGACCCAGTACTTC. Translated, it gives CASQRTVQETQYF. The chain links TRBV28 to TRBJ2-5; D might be TRBD1 (6 bases). V was cut by 8 bases and J by 1 base, with 11 bases left in between. Germline values: CDR1 MDHEN, CDR2 SYDVKM. The CDR3 is 13 residues long. Supplemented by reference TRBV28 and TRBJ2-5, the full variable domain reads DVKVTQSSRYLVKRTGEKVFLECVQDMDHENMFWYRQDPGLGLRLIYFSYDVKMKEKGDIPEGYSVSREKKERFSLILESASTNQTSMYLCASQRTVQETQYFGPGTRLLVL.

The rearrangement joins TRBV3-1 to TRBJ2-2; no clear D gene. The V and J ends lost 7 bases and 1 base respectively, with 7 bases between them. This CDR3 region has 13 residues. Germline-derived CDR1 and CDR2 are LGHDT and YNNKEL (reference sequence). CDR3 nucleotide sequence: TGTGCCAGCATTCTTATGAACACCGGGGAGCTGTTTTTT. Protein sequence: CASILMNTGELFF.

This clonotype was seen a few times. The chain has TRBV18 and TRBJ2-3; no clear D gene. Germline CDR1 KGHSH, CDR2 LQKENI. V dropped 5 bases and J dropped 1 base, with 13 bases sitting between them. The CDR3 has 15 amino acids. This CDR3 is CASSAIGSGTDTQYF. The CDR3 bases are TGTGCCAGCTCAGCCATCGGATCCGGCACAGATACGCAGTATTTT.

This clonotype showed up just a few times. The chain recombines TRBV5-1 with TRBJ2-3, with D possibly matching TRBD1 (5 bases). The V gene's germline CDR1 is SGHRS and CDR2 YFSETQ. V lost 4 bases, J lost 5 bases, and 20 bases lay in between. The CDR3 is 16 amino acids. CDR3 bases: TGCGCCAGCAGCGCATACGTCAGGGTCGGCGGAGATACGCAGTATTTT. Translating it yields CASSAYVRVGGDTQYF.

The chain links TRBV29-1 to TRBJ2-4, with a weak D call TRBD2 (6 bases). The J call may be faulty, since TRBJ2-7 better matches the DNA end. The germline CDR1 and CDR2 sequences are SQVTM and ANQGSEA. The CDR3 has 14 amino acids. CDR3 amino acids: CSVEEEGFSYEQYF. The CDR3 DNA reads TGCAGCGTTGAAGAGGAGGGTTTCTCCTACGAGCAGTACTTC.

The V and J genes are TRBV10-3 and TRBJ2-7; no clear D. With 0 bases removed from V and 6 bases from J, the gap between germline ends came to 15 bases. This CDR3 has 15 amino acids. Germline CDR1 reads ENHRY; CDR2 reads SYGVKD. CDR3 sequence (DNA): TGTGCCATCAGTGAGTCGAGAGTGGCAGGCCGCGAGCAGTACTTC. As protein: CAISESRVAGREQYF.

The V and J genes are TRBV5-1 and TRBJ2-3, with D perhaps TRBD2 (6 bases). The V end was cut by 4 bases, the J end by 8 bases, with 14 bases between. CDR1 and CDR2 (germline): SGHRS, YFSETQ. This CDR3 contains 13 residues. CDR3 loop: CASSGRPDVTQYF. The CDR3 DNA sequence: TGCGCCAGCAGCGGGAGGCCTGACGTTACGCAGTATTTT.

The chain joins TRBV3-1 to TRBJ2-7; a possible D gene is TRBD1 (6 bases). The CDR3 extends over 15 amino acids. V was clipped by 0 bases and J by 2 bases, with 11 bases between them. The germline V gene encodes CDR1 LGHDT and CDR2 YNNKEL (reference sequence). The chain's CDR3 is CASSQEGALAYEQYF. Written as DNA, the CDR3 is TGTGCCAGCAGCCAAGAGGGGGCCTTGGCCTACGAGCAGTACTTC.

This clonotype was seen more than once but under ten times. CDR3: CASSSSTVQETQYF. The CDR3, as DNA: TGTGCCAGCAGTTCATCGACAGTCCAAGAGACCCAGTACTTC. This chain connects TRBV12-3 or TRBV12-4 to TRBJ2-5; tentative D call: TRBD1 (5 bases). The CDR3 sequence is 14 residues long. The V end was cut by 4 bases, the J end by 1 base, with 10 bases between.

Concerning this clonotype itself: The germline gene is not matched at one end of the junction; a read error may be the cause. This CDR3 reads CTSSAGQAQETQYF. DNA of the CDR3: TGCACTAGCAGCGCGGGACAGGCCCAAGAGACCCAGTACTTC. The chain recombines TRBV7-7 with TRBJ2-5; TRBD1 aligns across 8 bases. Germline CDR1 SSHAT, CDR2 FNYEAQ (reference sequence). This CDR3 comprises 14 residues.

This chain connects TRBV7-2 to TRBJ2-5; TRBD1 matches 9 bases. Germline-derived CDR1 and CDR2 are SGHTA and FQGNSA. The CDR3 consists of 16 residues. The J segment lost 4 bases and the V segment lost 3 bases, leaving 9 bases of the junction unmatched. This CDR3 reads CASSFRGQGIGETQYF. The CDR3 nucleotides read TGTGCCAGCAGCTTCCGAGGACAGGGGATCGGAGAGACCCAGTACTTC. Supplemented by reference TRBV7-2 and TRBJ2-5, the full variable domain reads GAGVSQSPSNKVTEKGKDVELRCDPISGHTALYWYRQSLGQGLEFLIYFQGNSAPDKSGLPSDRFSAERTGGSVSTLTIQRTQQEDSAVYLCASSFRGQGIGETQYFGPGTRLLVL.

This clonotype was seen only a few times. The chain joins TRBV29-1 to TRBJ2-1; tentative D call: TRBD2 (5 bases). Trimming pared 8 bases from V and 4 bases from J, leaving 18 bases between. Per the germline V gene, CDR1 is SQVTM and CDR2 is ANQGSEA. The CDR3 consists of 14 residues. The CDR3 loop reads CSILVSLGYNEQFF. The CDR3 DNA reads as TGCAGCATCTTAGTTTCACTAGGGTACAATGAGCAGTTCTTC.

Note on this clonotype: Germline is not matched at one junction end, which may reflect a read error. The CDR3 DNA follows: TGTGTCAGCACCCCCTACAACTCTGGGGCCAACGTCCTGACTTTC. Amino acids: CVSTPYNSGANVLTF. The chain combines TRBV7-6 with TRBJ2-6; D call uncertain. This CDR3 has 15 amino acids. CDR1 and CDR2 from the germline V gene are SGHVS and FNYEAQ.

This clonotype was recorded a few times. This chain connects TRBV14 to TRBJ2-7; 9 positions agree with TRBD1. The CDR3 extends over 14 amino acids. V trimming: 3 bases; J trimming: 3 bases; junction bases outside the gene matches: 3. The germline V gene has CDR1 SGHDN and CDR2 FVKESK. The CDR3 region has the DNA TGTGCCAGCAGCCAGGGGACAGGGATCTACGAGCAGTACTTC. Translated: CASSQGTGIYEQYF.

The rearrangement links TRBV29-1 to TRBJ2-7; 8 positions match TRBD2. Gene TRBJ2-5 matches the end of the DNA better, so the J call may be wrong. The CDR3 consists of 14 residues. Germline-derived CDR1 and CDR2 are SQVTM and ANQGSEA. CDR3 in DNA: TGCAGCGTTGAAGTGACTAGCGCCTGGGAGACCCAGTACTTC. Protein: CSVEVTSAWETQYF.

V and J are TRBV9 and TRBJ2-7; 10 positions match TRBD2. J gave up 5 bases and V 4 bases, and 6 bases lay outside the gene matches. Germline CDR1 SGDLS, CDR2 YYNGEE. The CDR3 contains 14 residues. The CDR3 region has the DNA TGTGCCAGCAGCCCCAGCGGGAGGGCCCACGAGCAGTACTTC. This sequence encodes CASSPSGRAHEQYF.

This sequence joins TRBV6-1 and TRBJ2-7; 12 bases agree with TRBD2. Germline CDR1 and CDR2: MNHNS and SASEGT. The V gene end was trimmed by 3 bases and the J gene end by 0 bases; junction bases not matched to a gene: 18. This CDR3 is built from 21 residues. The CDR3 DNA reads as TGTGCCAGCAGTGATCACAACGGACTAGGGCTAGCGGGAGGGAGCTCCTACGAGCAGTACTTC. Protein: CASSDHNGLGLAGGSSYEQYF.

The table lists this clonotype with a count of one. The chain has TRBV28 and TRBJ2-7, with TRBD2 as a possible D gene (5 bases). The DNA end lines up better with TRBJ2-5; the J call may be wrong. CDR3 length: 15 residues. Germline CDR1 is MDHEN and CDR2 is SYDVKM. The CDR3 bases are TGTGCCAGCAGCCAGATTAGAGGGATCTCGGAGACCCAGTACTTC. It encodes CASSQIRGISETQYF.

V gene TRBV27 combines with J gene TRBJ1-1; 7 positions agree with TRBD1. The CDR3 is 16 amino acids. J gave up 0 bases and V 6 bases, and 10 bases lay outside the gene matches. In germline, CDR1 is MNHEY, CDR2 SMNVEV (reference sequence). This CDR3 reads CASRPAGTVVNTEAFF. The CDR3 region has the DNA TGTGCCAGCAGGCCCGCCGGGACAGTAGTGAACACTGAAGCTTTCTTT.

This clonotype has more than one count but fewer than ten. V usage is TRBV20-1 and J usage is TRBJ2-5; a possible D gene is TRBD1 (5 bases). Deletions cut 3 bases from V and 3 bases from J, with 8 bases between. Per the germline V gene, CDR1 is DFQATT and CDR2 is SNEGSKA (reference sequence). This CDR3 region has 12 residues. CDR3 loop: CSASATEETQYF. CDR3 DNA sequence: TGCAGTGCTAGTGCGACAGAAGAGACCCAGTACTTC.

In DNA, the CDR3 is TGCAGTGCTAGAGATGCAGGTCTCGGGAACACTGAAGCTTTCTTT. It is translated as CSARDAGLGNTEAFF. This rearrangement joins TRBV20-1 to TRBJ1-1, with D unresolved. Germline V CDR1 and CDR2: DFQATT, SNEGSKA (reference sequence). The CDR3 is 15 residues long. Trimming took 0 bases from V and 1 from J, leaving 12 bases between them.

The rearrangement uses TRBV5-1 and TRBJ2-2; no clear D. From germline, CDR1 is SGHRS and CDR2 YFSETQ. The V and J ends lost 3 bases and 0 bases respectively, with 9 bases between them. The CDR3 contains 15 residues. The CDR3 here is CASSSVGANTGELFF. The CDR3 coding sequence is TGCGCCAGCAGCTCCGTCGGAGCGAACACCGGGGAGCTGTTTTTT.